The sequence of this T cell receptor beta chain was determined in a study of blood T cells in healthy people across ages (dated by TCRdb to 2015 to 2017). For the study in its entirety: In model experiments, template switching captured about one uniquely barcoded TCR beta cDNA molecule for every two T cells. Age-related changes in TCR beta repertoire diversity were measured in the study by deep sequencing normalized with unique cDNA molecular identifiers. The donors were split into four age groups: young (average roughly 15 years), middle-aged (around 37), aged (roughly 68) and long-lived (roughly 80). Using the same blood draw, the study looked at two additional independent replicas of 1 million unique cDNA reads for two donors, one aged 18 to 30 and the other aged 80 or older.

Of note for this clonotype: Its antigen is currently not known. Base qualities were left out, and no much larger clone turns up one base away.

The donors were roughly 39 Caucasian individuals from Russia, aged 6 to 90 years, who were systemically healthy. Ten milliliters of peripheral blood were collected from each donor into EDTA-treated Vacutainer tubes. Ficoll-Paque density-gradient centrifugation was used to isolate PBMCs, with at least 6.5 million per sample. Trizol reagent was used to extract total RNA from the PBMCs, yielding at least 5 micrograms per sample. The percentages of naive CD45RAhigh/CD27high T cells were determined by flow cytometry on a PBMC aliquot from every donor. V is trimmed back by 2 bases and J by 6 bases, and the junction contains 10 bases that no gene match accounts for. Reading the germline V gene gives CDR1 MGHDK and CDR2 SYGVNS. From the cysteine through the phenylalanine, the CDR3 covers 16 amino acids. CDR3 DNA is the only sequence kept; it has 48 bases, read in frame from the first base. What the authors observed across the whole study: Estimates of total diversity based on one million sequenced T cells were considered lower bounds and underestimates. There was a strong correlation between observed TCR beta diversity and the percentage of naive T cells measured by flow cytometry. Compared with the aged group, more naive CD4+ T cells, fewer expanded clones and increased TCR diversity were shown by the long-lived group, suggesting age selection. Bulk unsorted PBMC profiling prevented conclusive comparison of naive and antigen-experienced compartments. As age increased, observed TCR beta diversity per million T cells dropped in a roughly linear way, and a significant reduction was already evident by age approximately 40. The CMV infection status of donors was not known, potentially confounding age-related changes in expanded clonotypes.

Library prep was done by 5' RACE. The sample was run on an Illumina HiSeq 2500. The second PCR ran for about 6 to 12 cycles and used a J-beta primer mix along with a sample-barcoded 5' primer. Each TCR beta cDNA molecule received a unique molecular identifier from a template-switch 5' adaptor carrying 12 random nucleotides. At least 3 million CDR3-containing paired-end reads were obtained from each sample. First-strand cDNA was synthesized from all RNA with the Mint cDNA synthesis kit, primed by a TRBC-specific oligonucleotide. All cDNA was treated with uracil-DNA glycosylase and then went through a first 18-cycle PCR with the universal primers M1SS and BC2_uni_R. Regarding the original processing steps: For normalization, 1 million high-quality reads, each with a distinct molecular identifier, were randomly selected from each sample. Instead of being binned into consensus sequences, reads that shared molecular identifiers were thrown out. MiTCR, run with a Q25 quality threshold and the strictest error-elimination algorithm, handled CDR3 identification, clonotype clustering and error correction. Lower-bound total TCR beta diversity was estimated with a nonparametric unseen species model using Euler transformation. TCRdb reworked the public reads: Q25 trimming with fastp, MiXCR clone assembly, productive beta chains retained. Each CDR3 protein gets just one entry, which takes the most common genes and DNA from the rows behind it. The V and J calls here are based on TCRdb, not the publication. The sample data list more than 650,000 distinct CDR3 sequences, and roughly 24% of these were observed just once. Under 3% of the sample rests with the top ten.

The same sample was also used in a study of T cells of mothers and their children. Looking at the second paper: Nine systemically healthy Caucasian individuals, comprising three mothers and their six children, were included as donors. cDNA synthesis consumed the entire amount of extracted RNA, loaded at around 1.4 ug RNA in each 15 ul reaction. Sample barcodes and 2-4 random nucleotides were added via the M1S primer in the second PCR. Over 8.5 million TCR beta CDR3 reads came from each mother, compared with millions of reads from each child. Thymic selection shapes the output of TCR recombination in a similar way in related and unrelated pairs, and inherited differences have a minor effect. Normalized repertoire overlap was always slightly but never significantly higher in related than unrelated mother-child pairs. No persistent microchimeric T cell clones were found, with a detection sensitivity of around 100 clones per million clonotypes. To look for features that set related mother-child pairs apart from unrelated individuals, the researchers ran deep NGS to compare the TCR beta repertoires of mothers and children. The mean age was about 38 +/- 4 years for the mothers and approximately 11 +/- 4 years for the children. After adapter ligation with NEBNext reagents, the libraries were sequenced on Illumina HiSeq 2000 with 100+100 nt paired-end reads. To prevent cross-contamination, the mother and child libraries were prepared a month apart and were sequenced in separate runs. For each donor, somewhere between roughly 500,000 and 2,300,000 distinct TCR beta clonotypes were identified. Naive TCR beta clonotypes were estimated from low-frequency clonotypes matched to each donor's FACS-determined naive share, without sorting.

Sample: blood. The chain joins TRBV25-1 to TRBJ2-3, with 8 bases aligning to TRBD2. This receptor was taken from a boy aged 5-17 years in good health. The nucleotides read TGTGCCAGCAGTGAACGGAGCGGGGGTTTTGGGGATACGCAGTATTTT. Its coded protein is CASSERSGGFGDTQYF.